The 21 T cell receptor beta chains below come from one sample, sequenced in a study of blood T cell repertoires in COVID-19. Data came from immunoSEQ multiplex PCR; TCRdb stores just in-frame clones and leaves some out. The sample shows more than 150,000 clones, 82% of them seen only once. What was sequenced was PBMCs or T cells enriched from blood (not recorded which). These receptors came from a man between 50 and 59 years old who had recovered from COVID-19.

V usage is TRBV19 and J usage is TRBJ2-1; possibly TRBD1 for D (6 bases). V dropped 1 base and J dropped 0 bases, with 10 bases sitting between them. The CDR3 is 16 amino acids. Germline assignment: CDR1 LNHDA and CDR2 SQIVND (reference sequence). The CDR3 reads CASSIGQGFSYNEQFF. CDR3 DNA sequence: TGTGCCAGTAGTATAGGCCAGGGGTTCTCCTACAATGAGCAGTTCTTC.

J is TRBJ2-7 and V is TRBV2; D unresolved. The CDR3 length is 13 residues. CDR1 is SNHLY and CDR2 is FYNNEI in the germline V gene. V was shortened by 6 bases and J by 1 base, with 10 bases between the two germline ends. CDR3 region: CASSEEYSYEQYF. The DNA for the CDR3 is TGTGCCAGCAGCGAGGAGTATTCCTACGAGCAGTACTTC. Combining the CDR3 with reference TRBV2 and TRBJ2-7 gives the whole variable domain EPEVTQTPSHQVTQMGQEVILRCVPISNHLYFYWYRQILGQKVEFLVSFYNNEISEKSEIFDDQFSVERPDGSNFTLKIRSTKLEDSAMYFCASSEEYSYEQYFGPGTRLTVT.

In its sample, this clone was seen a few times. This chain links TRBV11-2 with TRBJ2-7; 7 bases fit TRBD1. The germline V gene encodes CDR1 SGHAT and CDR2 FQNNGV. This CDR3 region has 13 residues. J gave up 2 bases and V 2 bases, and 0 bases lay outside the gene matches. CDR3 protein: CASSLTGAYEQYF. CDR3 DNA sequence: TGTGCCAGCAGCTTAACAGGGGCCTACGAGCAGTACTTC.

This sequence joins TRBV5-1 and TRBJ1-2, with a weak D call TRBD1 (5 bases). This CDR3 comprises 16 residues. CDR1 is SGHRS, CDR2 YFSETQ, per germline. V was trimmed by 0 bases and J by 0 bases, leaving 12 bases between them. This chain's CDR3 is CASSLGQRGANYGYTF. The DNA of the CDR3 is TGCGCCAGCAGCTTGGGACAGCGTGGGGCTAACTATGGCTACACCTTC.

The CDR3 here is CASSLGYRDLETQYF. The CDR3 nucleotides are TGTGCCAGCAGCTTAGGTTACAGGGATCTCGAGACCCAGTACTTC. This sequence joins TRBV7-9 and TRBJ2-5; tentatively, D is TRBD1 (6 bases). V was shortened by 1 base and J by 5 bases, with 14 bases between the two germline ends. This CDR3 spans 15 amino acids. Germline V gene data show CDR1 as SEHNR and CDR2 as FQNEAQ (reference sequence).

This chain connects TRBV2 to TRBJ1-4; possible D gene TRBD1, 5 bases. Germline values: CDR1 SNHLY, CDR2 FYNNEI. Trimming shortened V by 5 bases and J by 1 base, and 14 bases separated the two germline ends. This CDR3 is 16 amino acids long. CDR3 loop: CASSRRGSETNEKLFF. For the CDR3, the DNA is TGTGCCAGCAGTAGGCGGGGCTCTGAAACTAATGAAAAACTGTTTTTT.

This clone showed up just a few times. This rearrangement joins TRBV5-1 to TRBJ1-1, with D possibly TRBD1 on 5 matching bases. Looked up from germline, CDR1 is SGHRS and CDR2 is YFSETQ. The CDR3 runs 14 residues. Trimming pared 0 bases from V and 6 bases from J, leaving 12 bases between. In nucleotides, the CDR3 is TGCGCCAGCAGCTTGGCCGGAGACAGCCCTGAAGCTTTCTTT. Translated: CASSLAGDSPEAFF.

The rearrangement links TRBV29-1 to TRBJ2-1; 15 bases agree with TRBD2. Germline CDR1 and CDR2: SQVTM and ANQGSEA. This CDR3 spans 15 amino acids. V lost 7 bases, J lost 8 bases, and 9 bases stayed unmatched. The chain's CDR3 is CSGWTSGGASHEQFF. In DNA, the CDR3 is TGCAGCGGTTGGACTAGCGGGGGGGCCTCCCATGAGCAGTTCTTC.

This rearrangement joins TRBV19 to TRBJ2-3, with 8 bases matching TRBD1. Germline trimming cut 5 bases from V and 1 base from J; bases unmatched to any gene: 8. The CDR3 is made up of 16 amino acids. The germline V gene encodes CDR1 LNHDA and CDR2 SQIVND (reference sequence). In DNA form, the CDR3 reads TGTGCCAGTAGTCCTAAATCGGGACAGGGCACAGATACGCAGTATTTT. Encoded protein: CASSPKSGQGTDTQYF.

This sequence joins TRBV5-1 and TRBJ2-7, with 9 bases fitting TRBD1. The CDR3 length is 13 residues. Germline values: CDR1 SGHRS, CDR2 YFSETQ. J lost 5 bases, V lost 4 bases, and 4 bases had no gene match. In DNA, the CDR3 is TGCGCCAGCAGCACAGGGGGCAGTGACGAGCAGTACTTC. Protein product: CASSTGGSDEQYF.

The CDR3 reads CASTSTLSTGELFF. The CDR3 coding sequence is TGCGCCAGCACCTCGACTTTAAGTACCGGGGAGCTGTTTTTT. This chain connects TRBV4-1 to TRBJ2-2; D gene ambiguous. V was shortened by 7 bases and J by 5 bases, with 14 bases between the two germline ends. The germline CDR1 and CDR2 sequences are MGHRA and YSYEKL. CDR3 length equals 14 residues.

This chain connects TRBV19 to TRBJ2-5, with TRBD2 identical over 9 bases. V trimming: 5 bases; J trimming: 5 bases; junction bases outside the gene matches: 9. This CDR3 has 15 residues. Germline lookup yields CDR1 LNHDA and CDR2 SQIVND (reference sequence). CDR3 sequence reads: CASSLRGRASETQYF. In DNA form, the CDR3 reads TGTGCCAGTAGTCTCCGCGGGAGGGCCTCGGAGACCCAGTACTTC.

The chain is built from TRBV7-6 and TRBJ2-5; 13 bases fit TRBD2. CDR1 and CDR2 (germline): SGHVS, FNYEAQ. V trimming: 5 bases; J trimming: 4 bases; junction bases outside the gene matches: 10. This CDR3 region has 17 residues. CDR3 loop: CASSLGLAGDKGETQYF. In DNA, the CDR3 is TGTGCCAGCAGCCTTGGACTAGCGGGGGATAAAGGAGAGACCCAGTACTTC. Filled out from reference TRBV7-6 and TRBJ2-5, the complete variable domain reads GAGVSQSPRYKVTKRGQDVALRCDPISGHVSLYWYRQALGQGPEFLTYFNYEAQQDKSGLPNDRFSAERPEGSISTLTIQRTEQRDSAMYRCASSLGLAGDKGETQYFGPGTRLLVL.

This chain uses TRBV14 with TRBJ1-1; no definite D call. This CDR3 spans 13 amino acids. CDR1 SGHDN and CDR2 FVKESK come from the germline V gene. V was cut by 0 bases and J by 5 bases, with 7 bases left in between. The CDR3 region has the DNA TGTGCCAGCAGCCAAGATATCCGTACTGAAGCTTTCTTT. It yields the protein CASSQDIRTEAFF.

The chain recombines TRBV7-3 with TRBJ2-2; 10 bases map to TRBD2. Germline values: CDR1 SGHTA, CDR2 FQGTGA. The CDR3 covers 17 residues. The V gene end was trimmed by 5 bases and the J gene end by 7 bases; junction bases not matched to a gene: 13. CDR3 residues: CASSKEPAGGPGGELFF. CDR3 DNA sequence: TGTGCCAGCAGCAAGGAGCCAGCGGGAGGGCCCGGCGGGGAGCTGTTTTTT.

The J gene is TRBJ2-3, the V gene TRBV19; perhaps TRBD2 as D (6 bases). This CDR3 is 15 amino acids long. Trimming pared 4 bases from V and 5 bases from J, leaving 16 bases between. Per germline, CDR1 LNHDA and CDR2 SQIVND (reference sequence). The CDR3 nucleotides are TGTGCCAGTAGTAAGAGGGAGGCTACGGTAGATACGCAGTATTTT. This sequence encodes CASSKREATVDTQYF.

The chain is built from TRBV6-5 and TRBJ2-5; 7 nucleotides agree with TRBD1. The CDR3 length is 12 residues. J was trimmed by 9 bases and V by 2 bases; bases with no gene match: 3. The germline gives CDR1 MNHEY, CDR2 SVGAGI. The CDR3 here is CASSYIGTAQYF. The CDR3 nucleotides read TGTGCCAGCAGTTACATAGGGACAGCCCAGTACTTC.

This sequence joins TRBV10-3 and TRBJ2-2; 7 nucleotides line up with TRBD1. V gave up 2 bases and J gave up 1 base; unmatched junction bases: 4. Germline V CDR1 and CDR2: ENHRY, SYGVKD. The CDR3 has 16 amino acids. The DNA of the CDR3 is TGTGCCATCAGTGAGCTCCGGACAGGGAACACCGGGGAGCTGTTTTTT. The encoded protein is CAISELRTGNTGELFF.

The genes are TRBV9 and TRBJ2-1; 12 bases line up with TRBD2. J gave up 5 bases and V 3 bases, and 6 bases lay outside the gene matches. This CDR3 has 16 amino acids. The germline V gene encodes CDR1 SGDLS and CDR2 YYNGEE. CDR3 coding DNA: TGTGCCAGCAGCGAGGGGACTAGCGGGTTGGACAATGAGCAGTTCTTC. Its translation: CASSEGTSGLDNEQFF.

This chain links TRBV7-8 with TRBJ2-1, with 9 bases fitting TRBD2. CDR3 length equals 17 residues. With 1 base clipped from V and 2 bases from J, the junction kept 6 bases outside the gene matches. Looked up from germline, CDR1 is SGHVS and CDR2 is FQNEAQ. CDR3 amino acids: CASSLGRLAGPYNEQFF. CDR3 sequence (DNA): TGTGCCAGCAGCTTAGGAAGGCTAGCGGGACCCTACAATGAGCAGTTCTTC.

This clone was counted a single time. The rearrangement uses TRBV18 and TRBJ1-1; D call uncertain. Trimming removed 6 bases at V and 0 bases at J, with 8 bases between. The CDR3 has 13 amino acids. Germline CDR1 and CDR2: KGHSH and LQKENI. In DNA, the CDR3 is TGTGCCAGCTCGTCCCAGGTGAACACTGAAGCTTTCTTT. It translates to CASSSQVNTEAFF.